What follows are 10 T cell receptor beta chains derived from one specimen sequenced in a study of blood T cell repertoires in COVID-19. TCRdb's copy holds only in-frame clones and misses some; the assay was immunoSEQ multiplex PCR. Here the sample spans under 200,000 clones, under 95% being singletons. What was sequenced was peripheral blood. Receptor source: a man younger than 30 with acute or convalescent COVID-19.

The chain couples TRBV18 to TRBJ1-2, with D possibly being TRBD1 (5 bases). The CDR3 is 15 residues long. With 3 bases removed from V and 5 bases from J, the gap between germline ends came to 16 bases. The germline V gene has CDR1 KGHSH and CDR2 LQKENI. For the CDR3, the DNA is TGTGCCAGCTCACCTATTAATTACAGGTTTTATGGCTACACCTTC. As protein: CASSPINYRFYGYTF.

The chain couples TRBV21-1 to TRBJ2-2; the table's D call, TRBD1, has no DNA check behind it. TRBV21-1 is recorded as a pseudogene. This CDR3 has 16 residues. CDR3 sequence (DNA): TGTGCCAGCAGCAACCGGGACAGCCCGAACACCGGGGAGCTGTTTTTT. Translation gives CASSNRDSPNTGELFF.

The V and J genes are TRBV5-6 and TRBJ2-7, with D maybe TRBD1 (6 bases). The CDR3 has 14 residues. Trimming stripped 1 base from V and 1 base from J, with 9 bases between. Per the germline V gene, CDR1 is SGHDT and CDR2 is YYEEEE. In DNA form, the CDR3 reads TGTGCCAGCAGCTTGAACAGGGATTCCTACGAGCAGTACTTC. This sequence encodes CASSLNRDSYEQYF.

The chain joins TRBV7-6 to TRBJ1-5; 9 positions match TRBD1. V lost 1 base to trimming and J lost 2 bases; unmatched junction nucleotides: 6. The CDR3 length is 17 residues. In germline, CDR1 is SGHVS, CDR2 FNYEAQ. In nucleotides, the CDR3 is TGTGCCAGCAGCTTAGATACAGGGGGCCTGGGCAATCAGCCCCAGCATTTT. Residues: CASSLDTGGLGNQPQHF.

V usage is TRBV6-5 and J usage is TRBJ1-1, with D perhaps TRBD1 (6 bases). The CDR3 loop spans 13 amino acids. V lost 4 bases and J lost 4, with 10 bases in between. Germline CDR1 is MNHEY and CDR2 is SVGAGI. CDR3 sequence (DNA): TGTGCCAGCAGTTCCGACAGGTCCACTGAAGCTTTCTTT. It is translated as CASSSDRSTEAFF.

CDR3 sequence reads: CASMRREGHYNEQFF. The CDR3 bases are TGTGCCAGCATGCGTCGGGAGGGCCACTACAATGAGCAGTTCTTC. This chain uses TRBV6-5 with TRBJ2-1; 8 bases are a match to TRBD2. Germline values: CDR1 MNHEY, CDR2 SVGAGI. CDR3 length equals 15 residues. Trimming took 7 bases from V and 3 from J; bases not matched to a gene: 8.

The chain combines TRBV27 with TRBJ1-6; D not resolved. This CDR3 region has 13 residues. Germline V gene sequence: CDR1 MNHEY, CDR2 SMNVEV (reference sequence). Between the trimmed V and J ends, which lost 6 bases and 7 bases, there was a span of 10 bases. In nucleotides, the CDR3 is TGTGCCAGCAGAGCGACGAAAAATTCACCCCTCCACTTT. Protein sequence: CASRATKNSPLHF.

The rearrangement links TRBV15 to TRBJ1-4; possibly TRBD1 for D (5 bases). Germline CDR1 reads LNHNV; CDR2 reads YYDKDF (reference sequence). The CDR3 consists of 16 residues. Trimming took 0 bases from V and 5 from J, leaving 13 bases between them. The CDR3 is CATSREGVGGNEKLFF. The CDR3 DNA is TGTGCCACCAGCAGAGAAGGGGTCGGGGGAAATGAAAAACTGTTTTTT.

The CDR3 region has the DNA TGTGCCAGCAGAACGACTAGGGACAGACTGAACACTGAAGCTTTCTTT. This translates into CASRTTRDRLNTEAFF. V is TRBV6-6 and J is TRBJ1-1, with 7 bases lining up with TRBD1. Germline V CDR1 and CDR2: MNHNY, SVGAGI (reference sequence). Germline trimming cut 6 bases from V and 0 bases from J; bases unmatched to any gene: 10. The CDR3 is 16 residues long.

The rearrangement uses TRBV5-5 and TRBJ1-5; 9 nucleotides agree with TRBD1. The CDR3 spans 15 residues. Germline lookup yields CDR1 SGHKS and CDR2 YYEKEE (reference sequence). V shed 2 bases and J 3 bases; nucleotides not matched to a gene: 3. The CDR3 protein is CASSLTGGINQPQHF. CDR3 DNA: TGTGCCAGCAGCTTAACAGGGGGCATCAATCAGCCCCAGCATTTT. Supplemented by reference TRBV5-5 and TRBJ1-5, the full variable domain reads DAGVTQSPTHLIKTRGQQVTLRCSPISGHKSVSWYQQVLGQGPQFIFQYYEKEERGRGNFPDRFSARQFPNYSSELNVNALLLGDSALYLCASSLTGGINQPQHFGDGTRLSIL.